These 11 T cell receptor beta chains came from one sample sequenced in a study of blood T cell repertoires in COVID-19. Profiled with immunoSEQ multiplex PCR; TCRdb holds only in-frame clones, not every one. The top ten clones hold roughly 5.9% of a sample with around 300,000 clones, more than 80% of them seen once. Specimen: peripheral blood. The receptors stem from a woman aged 45-59 years with COVID-19, enrolled during active disease.

The chain carries TRBV30 and TRBJ2-1, with TRBD2 identical over 11 bases. The CDR3 length is 15 residues. V lost 1 base to trimming and J lost 11 bases; unmatched junction nucleotides: 10. Germline V gene lookup returns CDR1 GTSNPN and CDR2 SVGIG (reference sequence). The CDR3 loop reads CAWSGDLAGGTQQFF. CDR3 in DNA: TGTGCCTGGAGTGGAGACTTAGCGGGAGGGACGCAGCAGTTCTTC.

The chain recombines TRBV10-2 with TRBJ2-3; no definite D call. This CDR3 spans 16 amino acids. Trimming cost V 6 bases and J 0 bases, with 16 bases left between them. Germline V lookup: CDR1 WSHSY, CDR2 SAAADI. In DNA form, the CDR3 reads TGCGCCAGCAGACGCAACATACGTATCAGCACAGATACGCAGTATTTT. Residues: CASRRNIRISTDTQYF.

This rearrangement joins TRBV12-3 or TRBV12-4 to TRBJ2-7; D not certain. The CDR3 runs 13 residues. The V and J ends lost 2 bases and 0 bases respectively, with 5 bases between them. The CDR3 coding sequence is TGTGCCAGCAGTTTATACACCTCCTACGAGCAGTACTTC. Translation gives CASSLYTSYEQYF.

The chain recombines TRBV19 with TRBJ1-2; 8 nucleotides agree with TRBD1. The CDR3 totals 15 residues. Per the germline V gene, CDR1 is LNHDA and CDR2 is SQIVND (reference sequence). The junction had 8 bases not matched to a gene; V was cut back by 4 bases and J by 4 bases. Here the CDR3 DNA reads TGTGCCAGTAGTACAACAGGGGGTCTTATCTATGGCTACACCTTC. It yields the protein CASSTTGGLIYGYTF.

This rearrangement joins TRBV19 to TRBJ1-1; D ambiguous. CDR3 length: 14 amino acids. V lost 4 bases and J lost 7, with 16 bases in between. Germline CDR1 reads LNHDA; CDR2 reads SQIVND (reference sequence). DNA for the CDR3: TGTGCCAGTAGTACATCCCACCCCGGGATTGAAGCTTTCTTT. Amino acid sequence: CASSTSHPGIEAFF.

J is TRBJ2-1 and V is TRBV2; TRBD2 aligns across 10 bases. The V gene end was trimmed by 8 bases and the J gene end by 7 bases; junction bases not matched to a gene: 11. Germline V lookup: CDR1 SNHLY, CDR2 FYNNEI. The CDR3 has 15 amino acids. CDR3 DNA: TGTGCCAGCTGTCGATTAGCGGGAGGCGTGAATGAGCAGTTCTTC. Translation gives CASCRLAGGVNEQFF. Full variable domain (outside the CDR3, taken from reference TRBV2 and TRBJ2-1): EPEVTQTPSHQVTQMGQEVILRCVPISNHLYFYWYRQILGQKVEFLVSFYNNEISEKSEIFDDQFSVERPDGSNFTLKIRSTKLEDSAMYFCASCRLAGGVNEQFFGPGTRLTVL.

This rearrangement joins TRBV29-1 to TRBJ2-1; 8 bases agree with TRBD2. Per germline, CDR1 SQVTM and CDR2 ANQGSEA. The CDR3 spans 14 residues. The V segment lost 2 bases and the J segment 3 bases; nucleotides outside the gene matches: 3. The CDR3 DNA reads TGCAGCGTTGAACTAGCGGGCCTCTACAATGAGCAGTTCTTC. It specifies CSVELAGLYNEQFF.

The V call is TRBV13, the J call TRBJ1-3; D not certain. This CDR3 spans 15 amino acids. Trimming took 1 base from V and 3 from J, leaving 10 bases between them. The germline gives CDR1 PRHDT, CDR2 FYEKMQ (reference sequence). CDR3 sequence: CASSLARAFGNTIYF. The CDR3 bases are TGTGCCAGCAGCTTAGCGCGGGCGTTTGGAAACACCATATATTTT.

V usage is TRBV5-1 and J usage is TRBJ2-5; 7 bases are shared with TRBD2. V gave up 2 bases and J gave up 5 bases; unmatched junction bases: 9. The germline gives CDR1 SGHRS, CDR2 YFSETQ. The CDR3 loop spans 15 amino acids. The CDR3 region is CASSLWRETIETQYF. CDR3 in DNA: TGCGCCAGCAGCTTATGGCGGGAGACCATCGAGACCCAGTACTTC.

The rearrangement links TRBV3-1 (or the pseudogene TRBV3-2) to TRBJ1-2, with a possible D match to TRBD1 (5 bases). Per the germline V gene, CDR1 is LGHDT and CDR2 is YNNKEL (reference sequence). The CDR3 contains 15 residues. V lost 2 bases and J lost 3, with 13 bases in between. The CDR3 protein is CASSQPTAGDYGYTF. The CDR3 bases are TGTGCCAGCAGCCAACCGACGGCGGGGGACTATGGCTACACCTTC.

This clone has only a few counts. V is TRBV10-2 and J is TRBJ2-7; no clear D. CDR1 is WSHSY, CDR2 SAAADI, per germline. CDR3 length: 13 residues. Trimming shortened V by 4 bases and J by 2 bases, and 9 bases separated the two germline ends. As DNA, the CDR3 is TGCGCCAGCAGTGCCCTGGGCCCCTACGAGCAGTACTTC. Amino acids: CASSALGPYEQYF.